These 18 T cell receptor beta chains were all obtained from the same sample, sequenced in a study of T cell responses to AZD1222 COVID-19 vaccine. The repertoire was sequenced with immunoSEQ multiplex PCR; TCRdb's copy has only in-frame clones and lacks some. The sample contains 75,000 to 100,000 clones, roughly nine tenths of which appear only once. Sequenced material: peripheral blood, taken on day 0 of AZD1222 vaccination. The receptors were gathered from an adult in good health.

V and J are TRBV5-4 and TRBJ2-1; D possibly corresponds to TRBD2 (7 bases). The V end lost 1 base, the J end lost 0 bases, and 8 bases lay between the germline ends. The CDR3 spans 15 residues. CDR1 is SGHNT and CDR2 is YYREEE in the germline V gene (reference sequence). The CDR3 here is CASSLRGGSYNEQFF. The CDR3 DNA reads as TGTGCCAGCAGCTTGAGGGGGGGCTCCTACAATGAGCAGTTCTTC.

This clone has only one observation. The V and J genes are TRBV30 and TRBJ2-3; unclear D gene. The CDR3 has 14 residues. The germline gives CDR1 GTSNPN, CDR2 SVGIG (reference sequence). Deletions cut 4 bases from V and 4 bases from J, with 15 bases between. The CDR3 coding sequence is TGTGCCTGGACGAGGTCCCGAAGCGCAGATACGCAGTATTTT. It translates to CAWTRSRSADTQYF.

CDR3 DNA sequence: TGTGCCAGCAGTTTGCCTGGACAAGGGAACACTGAAGCTTTCTTT. It translates to CASSLPGQGNTEAFF. V usage is TRBV28 and J usage is TRBJ1-1; perhaps TRBD1 as D (5 bases). Germline V gene data show CDR1 as MDHEN and CDR2 as SYDVKM. Trimming stripped 3 bases from V and 1 base from J, with 12 bases between. The CDR3 runs 15 residues. The complete variable domain, with remaining parts taken from reference TRBV28 and TRBJ1-1, reads DVKVTQSSRYLVKRTGEKVFLECVQDMDHENMFWYRQDPGLGLRLIYFSYDVKMKEKGDIPEGYSVSREKKERFSLILESASTNQTSMYLCASSLPGQGNTEAFFGQGTRLTVV.

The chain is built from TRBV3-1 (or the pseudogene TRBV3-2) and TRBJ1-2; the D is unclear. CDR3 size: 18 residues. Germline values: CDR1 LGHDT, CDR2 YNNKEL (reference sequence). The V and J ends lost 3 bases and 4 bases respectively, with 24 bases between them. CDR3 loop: CASSQTLSERRSLYGYTF. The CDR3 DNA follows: TGTGCCAGCAGCCAGACATTAAGCGAACGCAGGTCCCTCTATGGCTACACCTTC.

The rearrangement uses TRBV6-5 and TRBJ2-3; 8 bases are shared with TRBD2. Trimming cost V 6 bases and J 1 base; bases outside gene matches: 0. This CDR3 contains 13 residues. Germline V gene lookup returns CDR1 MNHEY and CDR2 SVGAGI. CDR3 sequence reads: CASRREGTDTQYF. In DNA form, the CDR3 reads TGTGCCAGCAGGCGGGAGGGCACAGATACGCAGTATTTT.

CDR3 region: CASSPVPGGHTEAFF. The CDR3 DNA reads TGTGCCAGCTCCCCAGTTCCTGGTGGGCACACTGAAGCTTTCTTT. J is TRBJ1-1 and V is TRBV18; the D is unclear. The germline V gene has CDR1 KGHSH and CDR2 LQKENI. With 6 bases removed from V and 3 bases from J, the gap between germline ends came to 17 bases. This CDR3 is 15 amino acids long.

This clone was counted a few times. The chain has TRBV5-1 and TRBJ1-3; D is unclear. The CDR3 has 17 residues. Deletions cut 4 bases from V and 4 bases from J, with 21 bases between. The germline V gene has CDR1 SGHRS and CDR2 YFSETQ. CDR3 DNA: TGCGCCAGCAGCCAAATTGTAGGAGCCGGTTCGGGAAACACCATATATTTT. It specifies CASSQIVGAGSGNTIYF.

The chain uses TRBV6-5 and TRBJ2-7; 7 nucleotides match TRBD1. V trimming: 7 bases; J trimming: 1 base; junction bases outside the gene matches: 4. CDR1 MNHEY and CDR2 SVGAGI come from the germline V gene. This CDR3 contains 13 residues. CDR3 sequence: CASIPGQSYEQYF. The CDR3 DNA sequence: TGTGCCAGCATCCCGGGACAGTCCTACGAGCAGTACTTC.

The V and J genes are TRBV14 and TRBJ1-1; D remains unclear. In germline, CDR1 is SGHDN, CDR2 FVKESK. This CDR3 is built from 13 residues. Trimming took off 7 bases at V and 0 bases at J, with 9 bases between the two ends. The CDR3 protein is CASTLSMNTEAFF. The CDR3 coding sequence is TGTGCCAGCACCCTCTCAATGAACACTGAAGCTTTCTTT.

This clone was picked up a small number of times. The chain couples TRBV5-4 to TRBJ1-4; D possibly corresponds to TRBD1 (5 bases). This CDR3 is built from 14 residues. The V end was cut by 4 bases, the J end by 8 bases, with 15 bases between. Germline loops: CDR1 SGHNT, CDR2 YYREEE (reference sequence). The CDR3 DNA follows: TGTGCCAGCAGCGCCGGGGGGGGTGACGAAAAACTGTTTTTT. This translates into CASSAGGGDEKLFF. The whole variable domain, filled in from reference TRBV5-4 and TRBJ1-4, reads ETGVTQSPTHLIKTRGQQVTLRCSSQSGHNTVSWYQQALGQGPQFIFQYYREEENGRGNFPPRFSGLQFPNYSSELNVNALELDDSALYLCASSAGGGDEKLFFGSGTQLSVL.

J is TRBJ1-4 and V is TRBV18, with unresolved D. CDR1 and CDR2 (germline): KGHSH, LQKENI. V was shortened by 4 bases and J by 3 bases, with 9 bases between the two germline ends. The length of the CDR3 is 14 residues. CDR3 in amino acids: CASSLSGPNEKLFF. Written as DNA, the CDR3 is TGTGCCAGCTCACTCAGTGGACCTAATGAAAAACTGTTTTTT. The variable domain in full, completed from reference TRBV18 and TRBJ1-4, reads NAGVMQNPRHLVRRRGQEARLRCSPMKGHSHVYWYRQLPEEGLKFMVYLQKENIIDESGMPKERFSAEFPKEGPSILRIQQVVRGDSAAYFCASSLSGPNEKLFFGSGTQLSVL.

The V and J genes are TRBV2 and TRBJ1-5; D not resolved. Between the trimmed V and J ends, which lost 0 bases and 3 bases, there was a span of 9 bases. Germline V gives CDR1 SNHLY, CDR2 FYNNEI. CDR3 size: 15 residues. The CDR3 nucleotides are TGTGCCAGCAGTGAAGCGATCTTACCCAATCAGCCCCAGCATTTT. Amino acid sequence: CASSEAILPNQPQHF.

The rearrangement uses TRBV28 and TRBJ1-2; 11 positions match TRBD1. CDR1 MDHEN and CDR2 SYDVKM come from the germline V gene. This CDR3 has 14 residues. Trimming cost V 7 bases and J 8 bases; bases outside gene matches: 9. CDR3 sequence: CASTTPGQGEGYTF. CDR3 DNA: TGTGCCAGCACTACTCCGGGACAGGGGGAAGGCTACACCTTC.

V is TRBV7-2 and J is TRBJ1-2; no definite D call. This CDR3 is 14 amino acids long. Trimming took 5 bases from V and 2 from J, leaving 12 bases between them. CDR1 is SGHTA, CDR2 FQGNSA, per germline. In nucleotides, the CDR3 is TGTGCCAGCAGCAACCTAGGACGCAACTATGGCTACACCTTC. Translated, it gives CASSNLGRNYGYTF.

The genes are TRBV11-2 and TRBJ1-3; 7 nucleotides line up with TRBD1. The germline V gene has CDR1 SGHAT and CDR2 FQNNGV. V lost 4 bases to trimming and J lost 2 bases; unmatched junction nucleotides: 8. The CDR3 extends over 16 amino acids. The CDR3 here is CASSWATGRTGNTIYF. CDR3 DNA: TGTGCCAGCAGCTGGGCGACAGGGAGGACTGGAAACACCATATATTTT.

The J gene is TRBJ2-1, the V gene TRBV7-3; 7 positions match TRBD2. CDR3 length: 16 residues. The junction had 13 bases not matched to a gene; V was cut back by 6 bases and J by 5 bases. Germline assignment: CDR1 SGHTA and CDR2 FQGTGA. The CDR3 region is CASSRGRGGGDNEQFF. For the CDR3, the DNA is TGTGCCAGCAGTCGAGGGCGTGGCGGGGGAGACAATGAGCAGTTCTTC.

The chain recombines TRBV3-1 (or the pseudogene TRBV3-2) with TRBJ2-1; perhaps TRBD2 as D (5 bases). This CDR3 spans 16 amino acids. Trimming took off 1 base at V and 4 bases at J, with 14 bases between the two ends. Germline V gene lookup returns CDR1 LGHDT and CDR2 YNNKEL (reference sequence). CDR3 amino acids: CASSQVGEDLYNEQFF. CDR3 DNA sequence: TGTGCCAGCAGCCAAGTGGGAGAGGACTTATACAATGAGCAGTTCTTC.

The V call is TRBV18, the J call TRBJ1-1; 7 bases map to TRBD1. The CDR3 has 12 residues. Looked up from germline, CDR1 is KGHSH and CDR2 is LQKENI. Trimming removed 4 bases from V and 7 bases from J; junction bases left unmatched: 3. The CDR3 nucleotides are TGTGCCAGCTCACGTGGGACAGATGAAGCTTTCTTT. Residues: CASSRGTDEAFF.